A selection of T cell receptor beta chains follows, all from one sample in a study of shared clonotypes between healthy human individuals. Sequencing used immunoSEQ multiplex PCR; TCRdb keeps in-frame clones, though not all of them. Of 1.6 million or so clones in the sample, roughly 96% were seen once. Sequenced input: naive CD4+ T cells sorted from blood. Receptors originate from a man aged 30-40 years in good health. Both conserved end residues are part of each CDR3. The D gene is left open where the match is weak. Clone size is given for some rows only: seen once, a few or many times, or a class if the clone is expanded.

V gene	CDR3 length	J gene	clone size	D gene	CDR3 protein	CDR3 DNA
TRBV5-4	13	TRBJ1-2	NA	TRBD1	CASSQDRGDGYTF	TGTGCCAGCAGCCAGGACAGGGGGGATGGCTACACCTTC
TRBV28	12	TRBJ1-2	NA	NA	CASLILGAGYTF	TGTGCCAGCCTTATACTAGGGGCGGGCTACACCTTC
TRBV10-3	13	TRBJ1-5	NA	NA	CAISEDRNQPQHF	TGTGCCATCAGTGAAGACAGAAATCAGCCCCAGCATTTT
TRBV5-5	16	TRBJ2-2	NA	TRBD1	CASSLYTGTGAGELFF	TGTGCCAGCAGCTTATATACCGGGACAGGGGCCGGGGAGCTGTTTTTT
TRBV5-8	20	TRBJ2-7	NA	TRBD2	CASSLATTSGSMSAGYEQYF	TGTGCCAGCAGCTTGGCCACAACTAGCGGGAGTATGTCCGCTGGCTACGAGCAGTACTTC
TRBV27	17	TRBJ1-5	NA	NA	CASSSTGSGGSNQPQHF	TGTGCCAGCAGTTCAACAGGATCCGGTGGGAGCAATCAGCCCCAGCATTTT
TRBV5-8	14	TRBJ2-3	NA	NA	CATGRQPATDTQYF	TGTGCCACGGGCCGACAGCCGGCCACAGATACGCAGTATTTT
TRBV28	16	TRBJ1-5	NA	NA	CASSLLGWVSNQPQHF	TGTGCCAGCAGTTTATTGGGCTGGGTTAGCAATCAGCCCCAGCATTTT
TRBV10-3	14	TRBJ1-5	NA	NA	CAISEYQGSQPQHF	TGTGCCATCAGTGAGTACCAGGGATCTCAGCCCCAGCATTTT
TRBV6-5	12	TRBJ1-2	NA	NA	CATSEGKHGYTF	TGTGCCACGTCCGAGGGGAAGCATGGCTACACCTTC
TRBV7-9	15	TRBJ2-3	NA	NA	CASSPGTHKADTQYF	TGTGCCAGCAGCCCCGGGACCCATAAGGCAGATACGCAGTATTTT
TRBV5-1	15	TRBJ1-2	NA	NA	CASTPTGLTNYGYTF	TGCGCCAGCACCCCCACAGGGCTTACTAACTATGGCTACACCTTC
TRBV6-1	14	TRBJ1-5	NA	TRBD1	CASGRDRDGQPQHF	TGTGCCAGCGGCAGGGACAGGGACGGTCAGCCCCAGCATTTT
TRBV6-6	13	TRBJ2-2	NA	NA	CASSLDFTGELFF	TGTGCCAGCAGCTTAGACTTCACCGGGGAGCTGTTTTTT
TRBV7-2	16	TRBJ2-7	once	TRBD2	CASSSAGTSGSYEQYF	TGTGCCAGCAGCTCCGCCGGGACTAGCGGCTCCTACGAGCAGTACTTC
TRBV16	18	TRBJ1-1	NA	NA	CASSQSFLSRRDGTEAFF	TGTGCCAGCAGCCAATCCTTCCTTTCGCGCAGGGATGGCACTGAAGCTTTCTTT
TRBV18	16	TRBJ2-2	NA	NA	CASSRGSGANTGELFF	TGTGCCAGCTCCCGGGGTAGCGGAGCGAACACCGGGGAGCTGTTTTTT
TRBV28	15	TRBJ2-1	NA	NA	CASSSPGPPYNEQFF	TGTGCCAGCAGCTCTCCGGGGCCCCCCTACAATGAGCAGTTCTTC
TRBV5-6	15	TRBJ1-5	NA	TRBD1	CASSPGQGADQPQHF	TGTGCCAGCAGCCCCGGACAGGGGGCGGATCAGCCCCAGCATTTT
TRBV11-2	14	TRBJ1-5	NA	NA	CASSPSIGVQPQHF	TGTGCCAGCAGCCCCAGCATCGGGGTTCAGCCCCAGCATTTT
TRBV10-2	14	TRBJ2-7	NA	NA	CASRVGPGPYEQYF	TGCGCCAGCAGGGTTGGTCCTGGCCCCTACGAGCAGTACTTC
TRBV9	18	TRBJ2-6	NA	TRBD1	CASSKGQGAFSGANVLTF	TGTGCCAGCAGCAAGGGACAGGGTGCCTTCTCTGGGGCCAACGTCCTGACTTTC
TRBV3-2	8	TRBJ2-1	NA	NA	CMDNEQFF	TGTATGGACAATGAGCAGTTCTTC
TRBV5-4	18	TRBJ2-2	NA	TRBD2	CASSLVPLAERNTGELFF	TGTGCCAGCAGCTTGGTGCCACTAGCGGAAAGGAACACCGGGGAGCTGTTTTTT
TRBV27	14	TRBJ1-4	NA	TRBD1	CASSLNRGREKLFF	TGTGCCAGCAGTTTAAACAGGGGTCGCGAAAAACTGTTTTTT
TRBV11-3	19	TRBJ2-1	NA	TRBD1	CASSSRGLGQSSRADEQFF	TGTGCCAGCAGCTCCAGAGGTTTGGGACAGAGTTCCCGGGCGGATGAGCAGTTCTTC
TRBV6-1	15	TRBJ1-5	NA	NA	CASSEGRTGNQPQHF	TGTGCCAGCAGTGAAGGGAGAACTGGCAATCAGCCCCAGCATTTT
TRBV7-7	13	TRBJ1-1	once	NA	CASSFRRNTEAFF	TGTGCTAGCAGCTTCCGCCGGAACACTGAAGCTTTCTTT
TRBV5-4	13	TRBJ1-2	NA	NA	CASSLGENYGYTF	TGTGCCAGCAGCTTGGGAGAGAACTATGGCTACACCTTC
TRBV13	14	TRBJ1-1	NA	NA	CASSLVGVGAEAFF	TGTGCCAGCAGCTTAGTGGGCGTTGGAGCTGAAGCTTTCTTT
TRBV4-2	17	TRBJ2-4	NA	TRBD1	CASSQGTGGASKNIQYF	TGTGCCAGCAGCCAGGGGACAGGGGGCGCATCCAAAAACATTCAGTACTTC
TRBV7-9	15	TRBJ1-1	NA	NA	CASSLSRQANTEAFF	TGTGCCAGCAGCTTAAGTCGACAAGCGAACACTGAAGCTTTCTTT
TRBV18	14	TRBJ1-1	NA	NA	CASSGGPGNTEAFF	TGTGCCAGCTCAGGGGGGCCAGGAAACACTGAAGCTTTCTTT
TRBV11-2	15	TRBJ2-2	NA	NA	CASSLNFRRTGELFF	TGTGCCAGCAGCTTAAACTTCCGTCGGACCGGGGAGCTGTTTTTT
TRBV6-1	13	TRBJ2-1	NA	NA	CASSEAGDNEQFF	TGTGCCAGCAGTGAAGCCGGGGACAATGAGCAGTTCTTC
TRBV6-1	13	TRBJ1-2	few	NA	CASSDWTGYGYTF	TGTGCCAGCAGTGATTGGACGGGCTATGGCTACACCTTC
TRBV6-5	14	TRBJ2-7	NA	NA	CASSSGGGLREQYF	TGTGCCAGCAGTTCTGGGGGAGGATTAAGGGAGCAGTACTTC
TRBV27	16	TRBJ1-5	NA	NA	CASRAGREGNNQPQHF	TGTGCCAGCAGGGCCGGCAGGGAGGGGAACAATCAGCCCCAGCATTTT
TRBV5-1	16	TRBJ2-2	NA	NA	CASSLAAQPNTGELFF	TGCGCCAGCAGCTTGGCCGCCCAACCAAACACCGGGGAGCTGTTTTTT
TRBV29-1	13	TRBJ2-7	NA	NA	CSVAGRGAYEQYF	TGCAGCGTTGCGGGCAGGGGGGCCTACGAGCAGTACTTC
TRBV7-8	14	TRBJ1-2	NA	NA	CASSPLRSNYGYTF	TGTGCCAGCAGCCCCTTGAGGTCTAACTATGGCTACACCTTC
TRBV6-7	14	TRBJ2-7	NA	TRBD1	CASNLHRGIYEQYF	TGTGCCAGCAACCTCCACAGGGGGATCTACGAGCAGTACTTC
TRBV2	14	TRBJ1-1	NA	TRBD1	CASRPGQWNTEAFF	TGTGCCAGCAGGCCGGGACAGTGGAACACTGAAGCTTTCTTT
TRBV18	13	TRBJ2-3	NA	NA	CASSLGVTDTQYF	TGTGCCAGCTCGCTCGGGGTGACAGATACGCAGTATTTT
TRBV28	15	TRBJ1-1	NA	TRBD1	CASSLGDRGRAEAFF	TGTGCCAGCAGTTTAGGGGACAGGGGGCGCGCTGAAGCTTTCTTT
TRBV9	15	TRBJ2-5	NA	TRBD2	CASSVAGGRQETQYF	TGTGCCAGCAGCGTAGCGGGAGGTCGCCAAGAGACCCAGTACTTC
TRBV6-5	14	TRBJ2-7	NA	TRBD1	CASSYETGSYEQYF	TGTGCCAGCAGTTACGAGACAGGGAGTTACGAGCAGTACTTC
TRBV7-3	13	TRBJ2-7	NA	NA	CASSLKESYEQYF	TGTGCCAGCAGCTTAAAAGAATCCTACGAGCAGTACTTC
TRBV28	11	TRBJ1-5	NA	NA	CASSWGQPQHF	TGTGCCAGCAGTTGGGGTCAGCCCCAGCATTTT
TRBV27	15	TRBJ2-2	NA	NA	CASHPTTWNTGELFF	TGTGCCAGCCATCCCACGACTTGGAACACCGGGGAGCTGTTTTTT
TRBV30	14	TRBJ2-1	NA	NA	CAWSRAGQRDEQFF	TGTGCCTGGAGTCGGGCAGGGCAACGGGATGAGCAGTTCTTC
TRBV28	13	TRBJ2-1	NA	NA	CASSLVSYNEQFF	TGTGCCAGCAGTTTGGTAAGCTACAATGAGCAGTTCTTC
TRBV15	17	TRBJ2-2	NA	NA	CATSRGVSHTNTGELFF	TGTGCCACCAGCAGAGGAGTCAGCCATACGAACACCGGGGAGCTGTTTTTT
TRBV28	15	TRBJ2-3	NA	TRBD2	CASSKGGAGGHTQYF	TGTGCCAGCAGCAAAGGAGGGGCGGGAGGCCATACGCAGTATTTT
TRBV7-2	13	TRBJ2-7	NA	NA	CASSVRRDVEQYF	TGTGCCAGCAGCGTTCGGCGGGACGTCGAGCAGTACTTC